The 3 T cell receptor beta chains in this list originate from one sample, sequenced in a study of blood T cell repertoires in COVID-19. Measured with immunoSEQ multiplex PCR; TCRdb has only the in-frame clones, and not every one. The data hold approximately 250,000 clones, with 86% observed a single time. Input material: peripheral blood. All receptors come from a middle-aged man with active or convalescent COVID-19.

This chain joins TRBV6-5 and TRBJ1-4, with TRBD1 identical over 8 bases. Germline V gene lookup returns CDR1 MNHEY and CDR2 SVGAGI. This CDR3 comprises 13 residues. The CDR3 region is CVVGTGQNEKLFF. The DNA of the CDR3 is TGTGTCGTGGGGACAGGTCAAAATGAAAAACTGTTTTTT.

The J gene is TRBJ1-2, the V gene TRBV11-2; 8 nucleotides match TRBD1. The J segment lost 7 bases and the V segment lost 1 base, leaving 8 bases of the junction unmatched. Germline V gene lookup returns CDR1 SGHAT and CDR2 FQNNGV. CDR3 length: 15 residues. The CDR3 loop is CASSLVLGGQAGYTF. Here the CDR3 DNA reads TGTGCCAGCAGCTTAGTTTTAGGGGGACAGGCTGGCTACACCTTC.

V and J are TRBV7-6 and TRBJ2-1; 10 positions agree with TRBD2. Germline V gene data show CDR1 as SGHVS and CDR2 as FNYEAQ. J gave up 5 bases and V 5 bases, and 6 bases lay outside the gene matches. The CDR3 has 15 residues. The CDR3 spells CASSRSGLADNEQFF. The CDR3 region has the DNA TGTGCCAGCAGCCGCAGTGGACTAGCGGACAATGAGCAGTTCTTC.